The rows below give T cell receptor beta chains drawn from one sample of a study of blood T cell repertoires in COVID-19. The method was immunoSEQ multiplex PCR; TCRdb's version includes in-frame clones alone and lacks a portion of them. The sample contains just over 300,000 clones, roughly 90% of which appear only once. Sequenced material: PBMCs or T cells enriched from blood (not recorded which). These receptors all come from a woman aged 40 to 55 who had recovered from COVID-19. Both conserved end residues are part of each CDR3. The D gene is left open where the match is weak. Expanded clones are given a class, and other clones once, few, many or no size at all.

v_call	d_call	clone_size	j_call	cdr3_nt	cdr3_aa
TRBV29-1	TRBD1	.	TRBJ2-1	TGCAGCGCCGGACAGGCTGACAATGAGCAGTTCTTC	CSAGQADNEQFF
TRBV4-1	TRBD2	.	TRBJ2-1	TGCGCCAGCAGCCAAGGCCTAGTGGCGGGAGGGGCCAATGAGCAGTTCTTC	CASSQGLVAGGANEQFF
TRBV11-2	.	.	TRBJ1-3	TGTGCCAGCAGCTTTGAGGGAAACACCATATATTTT	CASSFEGNTIYF
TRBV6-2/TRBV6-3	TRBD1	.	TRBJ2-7	TGTGCCAGCAGTCCCGGGACAGGGGACTACGAGCAGTACTTC	CASSPGTGDYEQYF
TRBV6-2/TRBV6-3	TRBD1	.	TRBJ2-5	TGTGCCAGCAGTAAACAGGGGAAGGAGACCCAGTACTTC	CASSKQGKETQYF
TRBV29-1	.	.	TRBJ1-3	TGCAGCAGCAGGGGATTTGGAAACACCATATATTTT	CSSRGFGNTIYF
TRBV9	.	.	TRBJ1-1	TGTGCCAGCAGCGGAGGAGGGTTAGCTTTCTTT	CASSGGGLAFF
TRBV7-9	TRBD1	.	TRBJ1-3	TGTGCCAGCAGCTTAGCCGGGACAGAGGGAAACACCATATATTTT	CASSLAGTEGNTIYF
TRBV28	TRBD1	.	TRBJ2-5	TGTGCCAGCAGGCGGACAGGGGCCGAGACCCAGTACTTC	CASRRTGAETQYF
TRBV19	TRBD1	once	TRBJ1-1	TGTGCCAGTAGTGCCCTGACAGGGGGCAGTGAAGCTTTCTTT	CASSALTGGSEAFF
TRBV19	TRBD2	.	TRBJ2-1	TGTGCCAGTAGTTCCGGGACTAGCTGGAGCTCCTACAATGAGCAGTTCTTC	CASSSGTSWSSYNEQFF
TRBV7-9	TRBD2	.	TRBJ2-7	TGTGCCAGCAGCTATGCGGGAGTGGGCGAGCAGTACTTC	CASSYAGVGEQYF
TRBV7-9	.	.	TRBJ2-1	TGTGCCAGCAGCAAGGAGCACAATGAGCAGTTCTTC	CASSKEHNEQFF
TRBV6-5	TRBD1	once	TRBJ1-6	TGTGCCAGCAGGCTGGACAGGGAGAATTCACCCCTCCACTTT	CASRLDRENSPLHF
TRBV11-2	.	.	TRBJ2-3	TGTGCCAGCAGCCACGACTACACAAGCACAGATACGCAGTATTTT	CASSHDYTSTDTQYF
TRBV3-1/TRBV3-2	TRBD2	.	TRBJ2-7	TGTGCCAGCAGCCGAAGGACTAGCGGGAGCTCCCACGAGCAGTACTTC	CASSRRTSGSSHEQYF
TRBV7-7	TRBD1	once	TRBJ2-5	TGTGCTAGCAGCTTAGAGGGCAGGGGGCTAGAGACCCAGTACTTC	CASSLEGRGLETQYF
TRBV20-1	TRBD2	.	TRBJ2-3	TGCAGTGCTAGTTCGCAGACTAGCGGGAGGGGGGATACGCAGTATTTT	CSASSQTSGRGDTQYF
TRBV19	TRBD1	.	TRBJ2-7	TGTGCCAGTAGCCCAAGGGACAGTGCCTACGAGCAGTACTTC	CASSPRDSAYEQYF
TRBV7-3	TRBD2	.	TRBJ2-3	TGTGCCAGCAGCCCCAGGCGACTAGCGGGGGGTCGCACAGATACGCAGTATTTT	CASSPRRLAGGRTDTQYF
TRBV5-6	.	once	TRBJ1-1	TGTGCCAGCAGCACCCTACCGGGTGCGGGCTCTGAAGCTTTCTTT	CASSTLPGAGSEAFF
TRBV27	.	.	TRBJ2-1	TGTGCCAGCAGTCCCATCCCGCGAACTACAGGGAATGAGCAGTTCTTC	CASSPIPRTTGNEQFF
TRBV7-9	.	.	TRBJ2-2	TGTGCCAGCAGCTTAGGGCAACACGGGGAGCTGTTTTTT	CASSLGQHGELFF
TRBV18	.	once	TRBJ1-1	TGTGCCAGCTCCCCCGCAGGGGTCGGCACTGAAGCTTTCTTT	CASSPAGVGTEAFF
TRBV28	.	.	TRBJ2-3	TGTGCCAGCAGCACAGTTAGCACAGATACGCAGTATTTT	CASSTVSTDTQYF
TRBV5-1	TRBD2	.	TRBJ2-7	TGCGCCAGCAGCTTGGACGGGGGGGCAACCTACGAGCAGTACTTC	CASSLDGGATYEQYF
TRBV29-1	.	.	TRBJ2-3	TGCAGCGTTGGATCGGCGACAGTGAGCACAGATACGCAGTATTTT	CSVGSATVSTDTQYF
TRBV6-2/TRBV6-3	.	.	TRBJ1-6	TGTGCCAGCAGTTACTTTTCAGGGAAGGATTCACCCCTCCACTTT	CASSYFSGKDSPLHF
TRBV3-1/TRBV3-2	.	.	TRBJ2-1	TGTGCCAGCAGCCAAGATTCGAGAAGCGGAAATGAGCAGTTCTTC	CASSQDSRSGNEQFF
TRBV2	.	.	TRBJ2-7	TGTGCCAGCAGTGACCATCCTCCCAGTAACCCCCTTTCCTACGAGCAGTACTTC	CASSDHPPSNPLSYEQYF
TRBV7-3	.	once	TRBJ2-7	TGTGCCAGCAGCGTCGACAGGTCCCACGAGCAGTACTTC	CASSVDRSHEQYF
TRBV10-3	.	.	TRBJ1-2	TGTGCCATCAGTGAAGAGGCCCCCAGGGGTGGCTACACCTTC	CAISEEAPRGGYTF
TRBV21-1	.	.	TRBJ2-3	TGTGCCAGCAGCATGGGAAAGGAACGACAGGGAGGTTTCACAGATACGCAGTATTTT	CASSMGKERQGGFTDTQYF